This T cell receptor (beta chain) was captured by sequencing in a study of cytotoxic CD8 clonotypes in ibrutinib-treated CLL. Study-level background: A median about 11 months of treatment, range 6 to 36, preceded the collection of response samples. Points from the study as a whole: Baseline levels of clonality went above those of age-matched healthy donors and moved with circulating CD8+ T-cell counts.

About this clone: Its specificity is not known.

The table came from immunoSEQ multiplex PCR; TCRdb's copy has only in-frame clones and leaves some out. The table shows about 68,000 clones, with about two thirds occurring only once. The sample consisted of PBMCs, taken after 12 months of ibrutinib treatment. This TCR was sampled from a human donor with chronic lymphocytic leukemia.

The CDR3 sequence: CASSLSSWSGPQHF. The CDR3, as DNA: TGTGCCAGCAGCTTATCAAGTTGGTCTGGGCCCCAGCATTTT. The chain links TRBV5-6 to TRBJ1-5; D is undetermined. Germline CDR1 is SGHDT and CDR2 is YYEEEE. Trimming shortened V by 2 bases and J by 9 bases, and 15 bases separated the two germline ends. This CDR3 contains 14 residues.